One sample yielded the 11 T cell receptor beta chains listed below, sequenced in a study of glioma-infiltrating T cells. Amplification of TCR alpha and beta CDR3 regions from RNA used iRepertoire nested multiplex PCR. Each CDR3 protein gets one entry after TCRdb re-called the multiplex PCR reads with MiXCR. The sample lists fewer than 90,000 distinct CDR3 sequences; about 25% were seen once. Sample: glioma tissue, nonneoplastic brain tissue, or PBMCs (not recorded which). All receptors derive from a human donor with low-grade glioma or glioblastoma, undergoing nonglioma brain surgery, or in good health (not recorded which).

This clonotype showed up many times. The gene calls are TRBV7-2 and TRBJ2-3; D not resolved. The CDR3 has 12 residues. CDR1 and CDR2 (germline): SGHTA, FQGNSA. The germline V and J ends were trimmed by 2 bases and 10 bases, with 10 bases remaining between them. The DNA for the CDR3 is TGTGCCAGCAGCTTATCACAGCGAGCGCAGTATTTT. Amino acids: CASSLSQRAQYF. Full variable domain (rest looked up from reference TRBV7-2 and TRBJ2-3): GAGVSQSPSNKVTEKGKDVELRCDPISGHTALYWYRQSLGQGLEFLIYFQGNSAPDKSGLPSDRFSAERTGGSVSTLTIQRTQQEDSAVYLCASSLSQRAQYFGPGTRLTVL.

This clonotype was observed many times. This chain links TRBV3-1 with TRBJ2-3; D possibly matches TRBD1 or TRBD2 (6 bases each). In germline, CDR1 is LGHDT, CDR2 YNNKEL (reference sequence). CDR3 length equals 13 residues. Trimming shortened V by 10 bases and J by 5 bases, and 16 bases separated the two germline ends. This chain's CDR3 is CATQPGALDTQYF. CDR3 DNA: TGTGCCACCCAACCGGGGGCATTAGATACGCAGTATTTT.

Of note for this clonotype: A read error is possible here, since a much larger clone lies one base away. In this CDR3 the conserved last residue, phenylalanine or tryptophan, is missing, so a read error is likely. This rearrangement joins TRBV10-3 to TRBJ2-1, with 12 bases lining up with TRBD1. The CDR3 sequence is 15 residues long. Germline CDR1 is ENHRY and CDR2 is SYGVKD. Trimming removed 4 bases from V and 6 bases from J; junction bases left unmatched: 4. Here the CDR3 reads CAISARDRGPNEQFL. The CDR3, as DNA: TGTGCCATCAGTGCCCGGGACAGGGGGCCCAATGAGCAGTTCTTG.

With respect to this clonotype: A single base separates this from a much larger clone, so it may be a read error. The chain joins TRBV20-1 to TRBJ2-1; D call uncertain. Per the germline V gene, CDR1 is DFQATT and CDR2 is SNEGSKA (reference sequence). This CDR3 spans 15 amino acids. The CDR3 protein is CGARDLGGVYNEQFF. In DNA, the CDR3 is TGCGGTGCTAGAGATCTGGGCGGCGTCTACAATGAGCAGTTCTTC.

This clonotype was detected many times. The chain joins TRBV20-1 to TRBJ2-7; D gene ambiguous. Trimming took 0 bases from V and 5 from J, leaving 14 bases between them. Germline-derived CDR1 and CDR2 are DFQATT and SNEGSKA (reference sequence). This CDR3 contains 14 residues. Here the CDR3 DNA reads TGCAGTGCTAGAGACCCTTATTATGGGCACGAGCAGTACTTC. Its protein product is CSARDPYYGHEQYF.

Comment on this clonotype: A single base separates this from a much larger clone, so it may be a read error. This chain connects TRBV5-1 to TRBJ2-3, with 9 bases aligning to TRBD1. This CDR3 is built from 14 residues. After removal of 5 bases from V and 5 bases from J, the junction contained 6 bases not matched to a gene. Per the germline V gene, CDR1 is SGHRS and CDR2 is YFSETQ. CDR3 in DNA: TGCGCCAGCAGTCCCCGGACAGGGGTAGATACGCAGTATTTT. Its protein product is CASSPRTGVDTQYF.

At least ten counts were recorded for this clonotype. This sequence joins TRBV15 and TRBJ1-5; 8 bases are a match to TRBD1. Germline V CDR1 and CDR2: LNHNV, YYDKDF (reference sequence). The CDR3 consists of 18 residues. V shed 4 bases, J shed 1 base, and the junction held 12 bases outside the gene matches. The CDR3 coding sequence is TGTGCCACCAGCATACACCGACAGGGGTTTCGGAGCAATCAGCCCCAGCATTTT. It translates to CATSIHRQGFRSNQPQHF.

This clonotype was seen at least ten times. CDR3 sequence reads: CASSPGTGSNQPQHF. The CDR3 nucleotides read TGTGCCAGCTCACCAGGGACAGGGAGCAATCAGCCCCAGCATTTT. The chain combines TRBV18 with TRBJ1-5; 9 bases align to TRBD1. Trimming removed 2 bases from V and 1 base from J; junction bases left unmatched: 0. The CDR3 sequence is 15 residues long. Per germline, CDR1 KGHSH and CDR2 LQKENI.

The sample holds many counts of this clonotype. The CDR3 nucleotides are TGTGCCAGCACTCTAGTCCAGGGAATCTCCACTGAAGCTTTCTTT. Protein: CASTLVQGISTEAFF. This sequence joins TRBV12-3 or TRBV12-4 and TRBJ1-1, with D possibly matching TRBD1 (5 bases). CDR3 length equals 15 residues. V lost 7 bases and J 4 bases, leaving 19 bases between the germline ends.

This clonotype was found many times. This sequence joins TRBV7-9 and TRBJ2-7, with D tentatively TRBD1 (6 bases). The CDR3 totals 12 residues. V lost 5 bases and J 5 bases, leaving 10 bases between the germline ends. Germline values: CDR1 SEHNR, CDR2 FQNEAQ (reference sequence). In DNA, the CDR3 is TGTGCCAGCAGCCCAACAGGGCACGAGCAGTACTTC. This sequence encodes CASSPTGHEQYF.

The chain uses TRBV2 and TRBJ2-1, with 7 positions matching TRBD1. V shed 5 bases, J shed 5 bases, and the junction held 9 bases outside the gene matches. Per germline, CDR1 SNHLY and CDR2 FYNNEI. The CDR3 consists of 15 residues. CDR3 in DNA: TGTGCCAGCAGTTCACAGGGGATTAAGGACAATGAGCAGTTCTTC. Residues: CASSSQGIKDNEQFF.